Listed here are 9 T cell receptor beta chains from one sample, sequenced in a study of response to subunit inactivated influenza vaccine. In TCRdb, the RT-PCR reads were re-called with MiXCR into one record per CDR3 protein. In the table there are 500,000 to 750,000 distinct CDR3 sequences, approximately 14% of which are singletons. The sequences come from PBMCs from blood, collected 11 to 12 days after vaccination. The receptor set was obtained from a man in his fifties who received an inactivated influenza vaccine.

At least ten counts were recorded for this clonotype. The V and J genes are TRBV7-9 and TRBJ1-1; tentative D call: TRBD1 (5 bases). The CDR3 sequence is 15 residues long. The germline V and J ends were trimmed by 2 bases and 1 base, with 11 bases remaining between them. The V gene's germline CDR1 is SEHNR and CDR2 FQNEAQ (reference sequence). CDR3 residues: CASSLSRARNTEAFF. CDR3 sequence (DNA): TGTGCCAGCAGCTTAAGCAGGGCGAGGAACACTGAAGCTTTCTTT. The whole variable domain, filled in from reference TRBV7-9 and TRBJ1-1, reads DTGVSQNPRHKITKRGQNVTFRCDPISEHNRLYWYRQTLGQGPEFLTYFQNEAQLEKSRLLSDRFSAERPKGSFSTLEIQRTEQGDSAMYLCASSLSRARNTEAFFGQGTRLTVV.

On this clonotype itself: One junction end disagrees with the germline gene, perhaps due to a read error. The chain joins TRBV25-1 to TRBJ2-2; perhaps TRBD2 as D (5 bases). This CDR3 is 14 amino acids long. Per germline, CDR1 MGHDK and CDR2 SYGVNS. The CDR3 sequence is CASNESPNTGERFF. CDR3 sequence (DNA): TGTGCCAGCAATGAGTCGCCGAACACCGGGGAGCGGTTTTTT.

The CDR3 loop reads CASSHPGTISYEQYF. CDR3 in DNA: TGTGCCAGCAGCCATCCCGGGACTATATCCTACGAGCAGTACTTC. The rearrangement uses TRBV3-1 and TRBJ2-7; 7 bases align to TRBD2. Germline V gene lookup returns CDR1 LGHDT and CDR2 YNNKEL (reference sequence). The CDR3 length is 15 residues. The V segment lost 3 bases and the J segment 1 base; nucleotides outside the gene matches: 6.

The genes are TRBV6-1 and TRBJ2-1; D uncertain. V gave up 9 bases and J gave up 2 bases, with 11 bases separating them. The CDR3 totals 13 residues. Looked up from germline, CDR1 is MNHNS and CDR2 is SASEGT. The DNA for the CDR3 is TGTGCCAGTCAAATCAGCGCCTACAATGAGCAGTTCTTC. Translated: CASQISAYNEQFF.

This clonotype showed up just a few times. CDR3 nucleotide sequence: TGTGCCAGCAGCCACCTGGGACTAGCGAAAGATACGCAGTATTTT. Its protein is CASSHLGLAKDTQYF. V and J are TRBV14 and TRBJ2-3, with 10 bases identical to TRBD2. This CDR3 comprises 15 residues. The germline V gene has CDR1 SGHDN and CDR2 FVKESK. V was pared by 3 bases and J by 5 bases, with 5 bases of the junction left unmatched.

The CDR3 spells CSATTSGGPETQYF. CDR3 nucleotide sequence: TGCAGTGCCACAACTAGCGGGGGGCCAGAGACCCAGTACTTC. J is TRBJ2-5 and V is TRBV20-1, with 12 positions matching TRBD2. Germline V CDR1 and CDR2: DFQATT, SNEGSKA (reference sequence). The CDR3 loop spans 14 amino acids. V was pared by 6 bases and J by 4 bases, with 6 bases of the junction left unmatched.

This clonotype was observed a handful of times. This CDR3 is CAITGQAESYGYTF. The CDR3 DNA follows: TGTGCCATCACCGGGCAGGCTGAAAGCTATGGCTACACCTTC. The chain uses TRBV10-3 and TRBJ1-2; D ambiguous. The CDR3 has 14 amino acids. Germline lookup yields CDR1 ENHRY and CDR2 SYGVKD. Trimming removed 7 bases at V and 4 bases at J, with 16 bases between.

This clonotype was seen a handful of times. This rearrangement joins TRBV5-1 to TRBJ2-2; D could derive from TRBD1 or TRBD2 (6 bases each). The CDR3 is 15 amino acids. V was trimmed by 6 bases and J by 6 bases, leaving 18 bases between them. Germline CDR1 reads SGHRS; CDR2 reads YFSETQ. Written as DNA, the CDR3 is TGCGCCAGCATGAGCCAAGGGGGGTCGGCCGGGGAGCTGTTTTTT. This translates into CASMSQGGSAGELFF.

This clonotype was counted a few times. The V call is TRBV20-1, the J call TRBJ2-7; 7 nucleotides line up with TRBD2. This CDR3 region has 14 residues. After removal of 3 bases from V and 6 bases from J, the junction contained 11 bases not matched to a gene. Germline-derived CDR1 and CDR2 are DFQATT and SNEGSKA (reference sequence). CDR3 sequence reads: CSARAPGVAGEQYF. Here the CDR3 DNA reads TGCAGTGCTAGGGCCCCCGGGGTAGCGGGCGAGCAGTACTTC.